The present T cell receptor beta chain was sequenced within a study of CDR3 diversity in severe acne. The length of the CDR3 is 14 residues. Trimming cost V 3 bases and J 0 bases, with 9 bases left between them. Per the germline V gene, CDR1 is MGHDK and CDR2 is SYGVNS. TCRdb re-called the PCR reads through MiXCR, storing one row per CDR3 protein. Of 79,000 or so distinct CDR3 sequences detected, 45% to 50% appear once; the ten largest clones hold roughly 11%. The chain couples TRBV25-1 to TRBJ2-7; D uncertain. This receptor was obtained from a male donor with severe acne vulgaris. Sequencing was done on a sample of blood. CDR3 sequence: CASSDVRASYEQYF. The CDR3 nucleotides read TGTGCCAGCAGTGATGTTAGGGCCTCCTACGAGCAGTACTTC.